The rows below give T cell receptor beta chains drawn from one sample of a study of cytomegalovirus exposure and HLA in healthy donors. Clones were read by immunoSEQ multiplex PCR, and TCRdb kept only the in-frame ones, dropping some. The table has 200,000 to 250,000 clones, over 80% seen once. The sequencing input was PBMCs. These receptors all stem from a boy between 2 and 10 years old in good health and CMV-seronegative. Both conserved end residues are part of each CDR3. A D gene is named only where the DNA matches it firmly. Part of the rows lack a size; the others show once, few, many or a class for expanded clones.

d_call j_call cdr3_length v_call clone_size cdr3_nt cdr3_aa
NA TRBJ1-1 14 TRBV5-1 NA TGCGCCAGCAGCTTGTCAAGGGGTCGGACTGAAGCTTTCTTT CASSLSRGRTEAFF
NA TRBJ2-5 14 TRBV11-2 NA TGTGCCAGCAGCTTCGGGGACAACAAAGAGACCCAGTACTTC CASSFGDNKETQYF
TRBD1 TRBJ2-1 14 TRBV5-8 NA TGTGCCAGCAGCCTGCGACAGGGGCTCCATGAGCAGTTCTTC CASSLRQGLHEQFF
NA TRBJ1-5 13 TRBV5-5 NA TGTGCCAGCAGTTCAGGGCGCAATCAGCCCCAGCATTTT CASSSGRNQPQHF
NA TRBJ2-3 12 TRBV15 NA TGTGCCACCAGCGAGCGCACAGATACGCAGTATTTT CATSERTDTQYF
TRBD1 TRBJ2-2 15 TRBV9 once TGTGCCAGCAGCGTCTCGACAGGGGACGCCGGGGAGCTGTTTTTT CASSVSTGDAGELFF
TRBD2 TRBJ2-3 14 TRBV6-4 once TGTGCCAGCAGAGCGGGGGGGACAACAGATACGCAGTATTTT CASRAGGTTDTQYF
NA TRBJ2-2 15 TRBV2 NA TGTGCCAGCGGGAAGAAACCGGAGGGGCGCGGGGAGCTGTTTTTT CASGKKPEGRGELFF
NA TRBJ1-4 14 TRBV30 NA TGTGCCTGGAGTAAAACAGGGTTGGATGAAAAACTGTTTTTT CAWSKTGLDEKLFF
TRBD1 TRBJ1-6 16 TRBV27 NA TGTGCCAGCACCAAAAACCCACCGGGACAGAATTCACCCCTCCACTTT CASTKNPPGQNSPLHF
TRBD2 TRBJ2-2 16 TRBV9 NA TGTGCCAGCAGCGTAGAACTAGCGGATTCCACCGGGGAGCTGTTTTTT CASSVELADSTGELFF
TRBD2 TRBJ2-2 15 TRBV6-4 once TGTGCCAGCAGTGCTCTAGCGGGAGACACCGGGGAGCTGTTTTTT CASSALAGDTGELFF
NA TRBJ1-1 13 TRBV27 NA TGTACCAGCAGTTTAGGATCGGGGACTGAAGCTTTCTTT CTSSLGSGTEAFF
NA TRBJ2-1 12 TRBV5-6 NA TGTGCCAGCAGCCAAAACGTCTATCAGCAGTTCTTC CASSQNVYQQFF
TRBD1 TRBJ1-2 15 TRBV7-9 NA TGTGCCAGCAGCGCCCGGGACAGGGTTGACTATGGCTACACCTTC CASSARDRVDYGYTF
TRBD2 TRBJ2-1 16 TRBV7-9 NA TGTGCCAGCAGCTTAGCAGTGGGGGGGTCCAACAATGAGCAGTTCTTC CASSLAVGGSNNEQFF
NA TRBJ2-2 15 TRBV7-9 once TGTGCCAGCAGCTTAAGTGGGGGGGCCAGTGGGGAGCTGTTTTTT CASSLSGGASGELFF
TRBD2 TRBJ2-4 13 TRBV29-1 NA TGCAGCGTTGATCTGGCTAGCGGGCACATTCAGTACTTC CSVDLASGHIQYF
TRBD1 TRBJ2-1 15 TRBV11-1 NA TGTGCCAGCAGCCCGGACAGGGGTACCTACAATGAGCAGTTCTTC CASSPDRGTYNEQFF
TRBD2 TRBJ2-3 14 TRBV2 NA TGTGCCGGGACTAGCGGGACCCCCACAGATACGCAGTATTTT CAGTSGTPTDTQYF
NA TRBJ2-1 17 TRBV15 NA TGTGCCACCAGCAGCCAACTCGGTGGGACTGGGGTCGGGGAGCAGTTCTTC CATSSQLGGTGVGEQFF
NA TRBJ2-7 17 TRBV4-2 NA TGTGCCAGCAGCCAAGAAAAAAGGCTAGGGGTATCCTACGAGCAGTACTTC CASSQEKRLGVSYEQYF
NA TRBJ1-2 11 TRBV6-1 NA TGTGCCAGCAGCGACGGCCTGGGAGACACCTTC CASSDGLGDTF
TRBD1 TRBJ1-5 15 TRBV5-1 NA TGCGCCAGCAGCAGGGGACAGGGCTCGGGGGAGCCCCAGCATTTT CASSRGQGSGEPQHF
NA TRBJ2-2 19 TRBV4-2 NA TGTGCCAGCAGCCAAGGGCCGGCGAGCGCTACTTCGAACACCGGGGAGCTGTTTTTT CASSQGPASATSNTGELFF
NA TRBJ2-5 16 TRBV6-9 NA TGTGCCAGCAACCCCAACGGGTCTGCGGAGGAGGAGACCCAGTACTTC CASNPNGSAEEETQYF
NA TRBJ1-2 15 TRBV30 NA TGTGCCTGGAGTCCCCCAGGGGTTGCTGACTATGGCTACACCTTC CAWSPPGVADYGYTF
NA TRBJ1-2 14 TRBV29-1 NA TGCAGCGTTGAAGGGGCGGGGGGCAGCTATGGCTACACCTTC CSVEGAGGSYGYTF
NA TRBJ1-1 17 TRBV2 NA TGTGCCAGCAGTGCCGGGCGGGACGGGCCCATGAACACTGAAGCTTTCTTT CASSAGRDGPMNTEAFF
NA TRBJ1-2 13 TRBV30 NA TGTGCCTGGAGCCGGGGGTCGATCTATGGCTACACCTTC CAWSRGSIYGYTF
TRBD1 TRBJ2-3 15 TRBV15 few TGTGCCACCAGCAGACACAGGGGAGGCACAGATACGCAGTATTTT CATSRHRGGTDTQYF
NA TRBJ2-1 12 TRBV27 NA TGTGCCAGCAGTAGCCCCGCCAATGAGCAGTTCTTC CASSSPANEQFF
NA TRBJ2-7 12 TRBV30 NA TGTGCCTGGAGTGTACTATCCTACGAGCAGTACTTC CAWSVLSYEQYF
TRBD1 TRBJ2-7 15 TRBV4-1 few TGCGCCAGCAGCCATCCTGGGACAGGAACCTACGAGCAGTACTTC CASSHPGTGTYEQYF
NA TRBJ1-5 13 TRBV6-1 NA TGTGCCAGCACCTTGACAAACGATCAGCCCCAGCATTTT CASTLTNDQPQHF
TRBD2 TRBJ2-2 16 TRBV5-1 NA TGCGCCAGCAGCATACTCCTAGCGGGGGACACCGGGGAGCTGTTTTTT CASSILLAGDTGELFF
NA TRBJ1-2 10 TRBV30 NA TGTGCCTGGAATTCTTATGGCTACACCTTC CAWNSYGYTF
NA TRBJ2-7 14 TRBV19 once TGTGCCAGTAGTTGGGGACTGACCTCCTACGAGCAGTACTTC CASSWGLTSYEQYF
TRBD1 TRBJ1-2 14 TRBV6-5 NA TGTGCCAGCACCTTACAGAAGGGGGCTCGGGGCTACACCTTC CASTLQKGARGYTF
NA TRBJ2-3 13 TRBV7-3 NA TGTGCCAGCAGCTTAGCGAGCACAGATACGCAGTATTTT CASSLASTDTQYF
TRBD2 TRBJ2-1 17 TRBV11-2 NA TGTGCCAGCAGCTTAGCTCATCTAGCGGGGAGGATGGGTGAGCAGTTCTTC CASSLAHLAGRMGEQFF
NA TRBJ1-5 12 TRBV6-5 NA TGTGCCAGCGGGACAAGAAATCAGCCCCAGCATTTT CASGTRNQPQHF
TRBD1 TRBJ1-2 14 TRBV11-2 NA TGTGCCAGCACGGAAAGCAGGGGGTATGATGGCTACACCTTC CASTESRGYDGYTF
TRBD1 TRBJ1-3 17 TRBV25-1 NA TGTGCCAGCAGTGATCAAAGGGGGCAAAGCTCTGGAAACACCATATATTTT CASSDQRGQSSGNTIYF
NA TRBJ1-4 10 TRBV19 NA TGTGCCGCGGGGAATGTAAAACTGTTTTTT CAAGNVKLFF
TRBD2 TRBJ2-1 16 TRBV27 NA TGTGCCAGCAGTTTCGTAGCGGGAGACACCTACAATGAGCAGTTCTTC CASSFVAGDTYNEQFF
TRBD1 TRBJ2-1 13 TRBV6-5 few TGTGCCAGCAGTATTGCAGGGGGCAATGAGCAGTTCTTC CASSIAGGNEQFF
NA TRBJ2-1 16 TRBV13 NA TGTGCCAGCAGCTCCATATCGTTGGGGGCCCACAATGAGCAGTTCTTC CASSSISLGAHNEQFF
NA TRBJ1-1 12 TRBV5-4 NA TGTGCCAGCAGCAACTATGTGACTGAAGCTTTCTTT CASSNYVTEAFF
TRBD1 TRBJ1-4 16 TRBV5-1 NA TGCGCCAGCAGCTTGGAAGGAGGGACAGCTAATGAAAAACTGTTTTTT CASSLEGGTANEKLFF
NA TRBJ2-3 16 TRBV13 NA TGTGCCAGCAGCTTATTTGCGGGAACGAGGACAGATACGCAGTATTTT CASSLFAGTRTDTQYF